The 14 T cell receptor beta chains in this list originate from one sample, sequenced in a study of T cell changes during pregnancy in multiple sclerosis (dated by TCRdb to between 2019 and 2020). The library was obtained by the immunoSEQ multiplex PCR assay. As stored in TCRdb, this immuneACCESS dataset retains in-frame rearrangements with V and J assigned. A fraction of the clones does not appear; measured against another copy, unresolved V genes explain less than half of the discrepancy, and the remainder lacks a known reason. The sample table records approximately 73,000 clones; roughly nine tenths of these occur just once. The biggest ten clones account for approximately 0.2% of the sample. The material was CD4+ T cells from peripheral blood mononuclear cells, obtained before pregnancy. These receptors all stem from a female donor with multiple sclerosis, enrolled in a pregnancy study.

This rearrangement joins TRBV11-3 to TRBJ1-1, with D perhaps matching TRBD1 (6 bases). Germline V lookup: CDR1 SGHNT, CDR2 YENEEA. V lost 3 bases and J 6 bases, leaving 11 bases between the germline ends. The CDR3 sequence is 13 residues long. CDR3: CASSFEGQSEAFF. The CDR3 coding sequence is TGTGCCAGCAGCTTCGAGGGACAATCTGAAGCTTTCTTT.

This clone was found once. This chain connects TRBV28 to TRBJ2-7; TRBD1 matches 8 bases. The CDR3 is 14 amino acids. Germline assignment: CDR1 MDHEN and CDR2 SYDVKM. V dropped 3 bases and J dropped 0; count of bases not matched to a gene: 1. DNA for the CDR3: TGTGCCAGCAGTTTGACAGGGGACTCCTACGAGCAGTACTTC. Translated: CASSLTGDSYEQYF.

This chain uses TRBV29-1 with TRBJ2-4; 9 bases fit TRBD2. The CDR3 has 16 residues. Germline V CDR1 and CDR2: SQVTM, ANQGSEA. V lost 1 base, J lost 6 bases, and 10 bases stayed unmatched. The CDR3, as DNA: TGCAGCGTTGAAGGAACGCGGGAGGGCCGCGCAAACATTCAGTACTTC. Translated, it gives CSVEGTREGRANIQYF.

The chain uses TRBV2 and TRBJ2-3; 11 nucleotides align to TRBD2. V dropped 5 bases and J dropped 1; count of bases not matched to a gene: 2. The CDR3 extends over 15 amino acids. The germline gives CDR1 SNHLY, CDR2 FYNNEI. Here the CDR3 DNA reads TGTGCCAGCAGTCTGGGACTAGCGGGCACAGATACGCAGTATTTT. The encoded protein is CASSLGLAGTDTQYF.

This chain uses TRBV30 with TRBJ1-1; maybe TRBD1 (6 bases). The CDR3 loop spans 13 amino acids. Trimming cost V 5 bases and J 9 bases, with 19 bases left between them. Germline lookup yields CDR1 GTSNPN and CDR2 SVGIG (reference sequence). The CDR3 region is CAWATGTLGKAFF. In DNA form, the CDR3 reads TGTGCCTGGGCCACCGGGACATTAGGGAAAGCTTTCTTT.

The chain joins TRBV30 to TRBJ1-5; TRBD1 matches at 8 bases. From germline, CDR1 is GTSNPN and CDR2 SVGIG (reference sequence). The J segment lost 2 bases and the V segment lost 0 bases, leaving 3 bases of the junction unmatched. The CDR3 is 15 residues long. The CDR3 protein is CAWSVLGQGNQPQHF. CDR3 DNA: TGTGCCTGGAGTGTGTTGGGACAGGGCAATCAGCCCCAGCATTTT.

The chain carries TRBV10-3 and TRBJ2-3, with 7 bases identical to TRBD2. V shed 11 bases, J shed 6 bases, and the junction held 14 bases outside the gene matches. The V gene's germline CDR1 is ENHRY and CDR2 SYGVKD. The CDR3 has 14 amino acids. DNA for the CDR3: TGTGCCTCGGCGTGGGGAGGGCGGTCCGATACGCAGTATTTT. This codes for CASAWGGRSDTQYF.

The CDR3 nucleotides read TGCAGTGCTAGACAGGGCGCTGAAGCTTTCTTT. This codes for CSARQGAEAFF. The chain recombines TRBV20-1 with TRBJ1-1; D is perhaps TRBD1 (5 bases). The CDR3 runs 11 residues. Trimming removed 2 bases at V and 6 bases at J, with 7 bases between. The germline V gene encodes CDR1 DFQATT and CDR2 SNEGSKA (reference sequence).

Turning to this clone: The DNA is omitted, as the CDR3 cannot be located on it reliably, and the CDR3 follows TCRdb's listing. The sample carries other DNA sequences with the same CDR3. The chain uses TRBV28 and TRBJ2-7; TRBD1, as called in the table, went unchecked against the DNA. Germline V gene data show CDR1 as MDHEN and CDR2 as SYDVKM. The CDR3 numbers 15 amino acids, ends counted. CDR3 loop: CASSTSGQVPYEQYF.

V is TRBV19 and J is TRBJ2-3; weak D call: TRBD2 (7 bases). Trimming left V 9 bases short and J 3 bases short, with 16 bases between. Germline V lookup: CDR1 LNHDA, CDR2 SQIVND (reference sequence). The CDR3 covers 14 residues. The DNA for the CDR3 is TGTGCCAGCAAAGGGGGGGCCGGGACAGATACGCAGTATTTT. This encodes CASKGGAGTDTQYF. The full variable domain, rest sourced from reference TRBV19 and TRBJ2-3, is DGGITQSPKYLFRKEGQNVTLSCEQNLNHDAMYWYRQDPGQGLRLIYYSQIVNDFQKGDIAEGYSVSREKKESFPLTVTSAQKNPTAFYLCASKGGAGTDTQYFGPGTRLTVL.

The chain recombines TRBV2 with TRBJ1-1; maybe TRBD1 (5 bases). Germline CDR1 is SNHLY and CDR2 is FYNNEI. This CDR3 contains 12 residues. Trimming cost V 6 bases and J 11 bases, with 16 bases left between them. CDR3 in DNA: TGTGCCAGCAGGCTCGGGGGGGGTTACGCTTTCTTT. It encodes CASRLGGGYAFF.

V is TRBV19 and J is TRBJ1-5; 10 bases fit TRBD1. Germline V lookup: CDR1 LNHDA, CDR2 SQIVND (reference sequence). V was pared by 8 bases and J by 4 bases, with 2 bases of the junction left unmatched. The CDR3 has 13 amino acids. The CDR3 here is CASGDRGNQPQHF. The CDR3 DNA sequence: TGTGCCAGTGGGGACAGGGGTAATCAGCCCCAGCATTTT.

The chain has TRBV6-1 and TRBJ2-7; 8 bases match TRBD1. Germline CDR1 reads MNHNS; CDR2 reads SASEGT. The CDR3 loop spans 15 amino acids. Unmatched junction bases numbered 8, after V lost 6 bases and J lost 1 base. CDR3 in amino acids: CASRQDRAPSYEQYF. The CDR3 region has the DNA TGTGCCAGCAGACAGGACAGGGCCCCTTCCTACGAGCAGTACTTC.

This clone came up a few times. The J gene is TRBJ1-1, the V gene TRBV9; D possibly corresponds to TRBD1 (5 bases). The CDR3 totals 14 residues. V gave up 0 bases and J gave up 4 bases, with 10 bases separating them. Germline V CDR1 and CDR2: SGDLS, YYNGEE. Here the CDR3 DNA reads TGTGCCAGCAGCGTAGTACGGGGGTCCACTGAAGCTTTCTTT. Amino acid sequence: CASSVVRGSTEAFF.